Following are 21 T cell receptor beta chains from one sample sequenced in a study of T cell responses to AZD1222 COVID-19 vaccine. Sequenced by immunoSEQ multiplex PCR; TCRdb stores in-frame clones only, minus some. The table has 250,000 to 300,000 clones, 90% to 95% seen once; the top ten hold around 0.58%. This sample comprised peripheral blood, obtained 28 days after the second AZD1222 dose. The receptor source for this set is an adult who received the AZD1222 COVID-19 vaccine.

The V call is TRBV4-3, the J call TRBJ2-3, with D perhaps TRBD2 (5 bases). Germline assignment: CDR1 LGHNA and CDR2 YSLEER. The CDR3 has 13 residues. V dropped 6 bases and J dropped 2 bases, with 9 bases sitting between them. CDR3 protein: CASSSRDTDTQYF. The CDR3 DNA reads as TGCGCCAGCAGTTCGAGGGACACAGATACGCAGTATTTT.

This clone was seen only once. J is TRBJ1-2 and V is TRBV4-1; no clear D gene. Germline V gene sequence: CDR1 MGHRA, CDR2 YSYEKL. Trimming took 0 bases from V and 4 from J, leaving 12 bases between them. This CDR3 region has 15 residues. The chain's CDR3 is CASSQDPVAGYGYTF. In DNA form, the CDR3 reads TGCGCCAGCAGCCAAGATCCGGTAGCAGGCTATGGCTACACCTTC.

The chain uses TRBV2 and TRBJ1-1, with D unclear. Germline CDR1 and CDR2: SNHLY and FYNNEI. V lost 8 bases, J lost 0 bases, and 4 bases lay in between. The length of the CDR3 is 11 residues. The CDR3 here is CASSVNTEAFF. The CDR3 bases are TGTGCCAGCTCAGTGAACACTGAAGCTTTCTTT.

The sample holds one count of this clone. In DNA form, the CDR3 reads TGTGCCAGCAGCGTAGCGGAGGCACCCCTCCACTTT. Its protein product is CASSVAEAPLHF. This chain connects TRBV9 to TRBJ1-6; D not resolved. Germline assignment: CDR1 SGDLS and CDR2 YYNGEE. V dropped 0 bases and J dropped 11 bases, with 6 bases sitting between them. CDR3 length equals 12 residues. The full variable domain, with the rest looked up from reference TRBV9 and TRBJ1-6, is DSGVTQTPKHLITATGQRVTLRCSPRSGDLSVYWYQQSLDQGLQFLIQYYNGEERAKGNILERFSAQQFPDLHSELNLSSLELGDSALYFCASSVAEAPLHFGNGTRLTVT.

The CDR3 here is CASTGGYGGLTEAFF. The CDR3 nucleotides read TGCGCCAGCACAGGGGGCTATGGCGGGCTCACTGAAGCTTTCTTT. The rearrangement links TRBV5-1 to TRBJ1-1; 8 nucleotides agree with TRBD1. Germline values: CDR1 SGHRS, CDR2 YFSETQ. This CDR3 has 15 residues. The trim removed 6 bases at V and 4 bases at J, leaving 11 bases unmatched.

V is TRBV6-1 and J is TRBJ1-2, with a weak D call TRBD1 (5 bases). Trimming pared 0 bases from V and 4 bases from J, leaving 12 bases between. The CDR3 totals 15 residues. The germline V gene encodes CDR1 MNHNS and CDR2 SASEGT. In DNA form, the CDR3 reads TGTGCCAGCAGTGAAGCCGGACACGGGACCTATGGCTACACCTTC. Translating it yields CASSEAGHGTYGYTF.

The CDR3 coding sequence is TGTGCCAGCTCCCCAATACCGGGCAGGGTTAATCAGCCCCAGCATTTT. This codes for CASSPIPGRVNQPQHF. This chain uses TRBV28 with TRBJ1-5, with D possibly matching TRBD1 (5 bases). The CDR3 covers 16 residues. Per the germline V gene, CDR1 is MDHEN and CDR2 is SYDVKM. Trimming shortened V by 8 bases and J by 4 bases, and 21 bases separated the two germline ends.

The CDR3 nucleotides are TGTGCCAGCAGCAAGTCCCCCTTCGAGCAGTACTTC. Protein product: CASSKSPFEQYF. The chain recombines TRBV21-1 with TRBJ2-7; TRBD2 is the table's D call, not checked against the DNA. TRBV21-1 is flagged as a pseudogene. The CDR3 is 12 amino acids.

This clone was seen just once. The V gene is TRBV6-5, the J gene TRBJ1-1; no definite D call. The ends were cut back, 6 bases at V and 5 bases at J, with 13 bases in the middle. CDR3 length: 13 residues. The germline gives CDR1 MNHEY, CDR2 SVGAGI. The CDR3 spells CASRSRGRTEAFF. CDR3 DNA sequence: TGTGCCAGCAGGTCTCGTGGGAGGACTGAAGCTTTCTTT.

V and J are TRBV18 and TRBJ2-2, with 9 bases lining up with TRBD2. V lost 3 bases to trimming and J lost 7 bases; unmatched junction nucleotides: 6. Per germline, CDR1 KGHSH and CDR2 LQKENI. This CDR3 spans 15 amino acids. The CDR3 nucleotides are TGTGCCAGCTCACCGAGCCTAGCGGGACACGGGGAGCTGTTTTTT. Amino acid sequence: CASSPSLAGHGELFF.

This clone was detected only a few times. The chain employs TRBV5-1 and TRBJ2-2, with D perhaps TRBD1 or TRBD2 (5 bases each). Germline CDR1 is SGHRS and CDR2 is YFSETQ. The CDR3 sequence is 14 residues long. The V end lost 4 bases, the J end lost 0 bases, and 7 bases lay between the germline ends. CDR3 loop: CASSRDPNTGELFF. CDR3 DNA sequence: TGCGCCAGCAGCAGGGACCCGAACACCGGGGAGCTGTTTTTT.

The chain has TRBV2 and TRBJ1-4; D is uncertain. The CDR3 is 15 amino acids. The germline V gene has CDR1 SNHLY and CDR2 FYNNEI. V was shortened by 2 bases and J by 0 bases, with 7 bases between the two germline ends. In DNA, the CDR3 is TGTGCCAGCAGTGAATGGTTTGCAACTAATGAAAAACTGTTTTTT. Translated: CASSEWFATNEKLFF.

The chain employs TRBV12-3 or TRBV12-4 and TRBJ1-1; the D is unclear. The V and J ends lost 8 bases and 7 bases respectively, with 11 bases between them. The CDR3 totals 11 residues. The CDR3 DNA follows: TGTGCCAGCTCCCTAGTGGGTGAAGCTTTCTTT. It yields the protein CASSLVGEAFF.

V and J are TRBV28 and TRBJ1-5; 10 nucleotides match TRBD1. Germline CDR1 is MDHEN and CDR2 is SYDVKM. V shed 6 bases and J 1 base; nucleotides not matched to a gene: 3. The CDR3 covers 15 residues. The CDR3 protein is CASRSTGGSNQPQHF. CDR3 coding DNA: TGTGCCAGCAGATCGACAGGGGGCAGCAATCAGCCCCAGCATTTT. Full variable domain (remainder filled in from reference TRBV28 and TRBJ1-5): DVKVTQSSRYLVKRTGEKVFLECVQDMDHENMFWYRQDPGLGLRLIYFSYDVKMKEKGDIPEGYSVSREKKERFSLILESASTNQTSMYLCASRSTGGSNQPQHFGDGTRLSIL.

This clone appeared a few times. The chain links TRBV6-5 to TRBJ1-2; D ambiguous. CDR3 length: 12 residues. Germline CDR1 reads MNHEY; CDR2 reads SVGAGI. Trimming cost V 6 bases and J 8 bases, with 13 bases left between them. The CDR3 reads CASRPGSGGYTF. CDR3 DNA sequence: TGTGCCAGCAGACCAGGAAGTGGCGGCTACACCTTC.

This chain uses TRBV5-8 with TRBJ1-5; D is ambiguous. This CDR3 contains 14 residues. The V gene lost 0 bases and the J gene lost 6 bases, with 10 bases spanning the gap. Germline lookup yields CDR1 SGHTS and CDR2 YDEGEE. The CDR3 nucleotides read TGTGCCAGCAGCTTGGGGGTCGGAGTTCAGCCCCAGCATTTT. Translating it yields CASSLGVGVQPQHF.

The chain couples TRBV2 to TRBJ1-5; possibly TRBD1 for D (6 bases). The V gene's germline CDR1 is SNHLY and CDR2 FYNNEI. The CDR3 runs to 17 residues. V lost 7 bases, J lost 0 bases, and 19 bases lay in between. The CDR3: CASKAGRGVYSNQPQHF. In nucleotides, the CDR3 is TGTGCCAGCAAGGCAGGCAGGGGCGTTTATAGCAATCAGCCCCAGCATTTT. The whole variable domain, filled in from reference TRBV2 and TRBJ1-5, reads EPEVTQTPSHQVTQMGQEVILRCVPISNHLYFYWYRQILGQKVEFLVSFYNNEISEKSEIFDDQFSVERPDGSNFTLKIRSTKLEDSAMYFCASKAGRGVYSNQPQHFGDGTRLSIL.

DNA of the CDR3: TGTGCCAGCAGTGAGACCACCGGGGAGCTGTTTTTT. Translated: CASSETTGELFF. The chain has TRBV2 and TRBJ2-2, with unresolved D. V lost 3 bases and J lost 4, with 3 bases in between. This CDR3 has 12 residues. Germline V CDR1 and CDR2: SNHLY, FYNNEI.

This chain uses TRBV24-1 with TRBJ2-2; 8 nucleotides agree with TRBD1. CDR1 and CDR2 (germline): KGHDR, SFDVKD. J lost 6 bases, V lost 0 bases, and 20 bases had no gene match. This CDR3 region has 21 residues. The CDR3 nucleotides are TGTGCCACCAGTGATTTGTCCCCAGGACAGGGACCAAACCGTCTAGCCGGGGAGCTGTTTTTT. Its translation is CATSDLSPGQGPNRLAGELFF.

As for this clone: Mismatch with germline at one junction end may stem from a read error. DNA of the CDR3: TGTGCCAGCAGCCTAGAACTGGTGGGAAATGAGCAGTTCTTC. This gives the protein CASSLELVGNEQFF. V and J are TRBV11-2 and TRBJ2-1; D unclear. There are 14 residues in the CDR3. Germline V lookup: CDR1 SGHAT, CDR2 FQNNGV. The variable domain in full, completed from reference TRBV11-2 and TRBJ2-1, reads EAGVAQSPRYKIIEKRQSVAFWCNPISGHATLYWYQQILGQGPKLLIQFQNNGVVDDSQLPKDRFSAERLKGVDSTLKIQPAKLEDSAVYLCASSLELVGNEQFFGPGTRLTVL.

DNA for the CDR3: TGTGCCAGTAGTATAGGTCAGGGGAGGACTGAAGCTTTCTTT. This codes for CASSIGQGRTEAFF. The rearrangement links TRBV19 to TRBJ1-1, with a tentative D call TRBD1 (6 bases). Per the germline V gene, CDR1 is LNHDA and CDR2 is SQIVND (reference sequence). The CDR3 loop spans 14 amino acids. Between the trimmed V and J ends, which lost 1 base and 5 bases, there was a span of 11 bases.